These 22 T cell receptor beta chains were all obtained from the same sample, sequenced in a study of blood T cell repertoires in COVID-19. Generated by immunoSEQ multiplex PCR, the TCRdb table keeps only in-frame clones and is missing some. The profile shows 200,000 to 300,000 clones, around 79% of them singletons. Sequences were obtained from peripheral blood. These receptors came from a woman aged 80 or over with acute or convalescent COVID-19.

The chain combines TRBV25-1 with TRBJ1-2; 9 bases agree with TRBD1. This CDR3 has 13 amino acids. The V and J ends lost 6 bases and 4 bases, in that order; junction bases with no gene match: 3. The V gene's germline CDR1 is MGHDK and CDR2 SYGVNS. CDR3 bases: TGTGCCAGCAGCGGACAGGGGTTCTATGGCTACACCTTC. Translated, it gives CASSGQGFYGYTF.

The chain joins TRBV10-3 to TRBJ2-3; 9 bases agree with TRBD2. V lost 3 bases and J lost 4; bases outside the gene matches: 5. The germline gives CDR1 ENHRY, CDR2 SYGVKD. The CDR3 consists of 15 residues. CDR3 nucleotide sequence: TGTGCCATCAGTGAAGGAGCGGGAGGAGCAGATACGCAGTATTTT. Translation gives CAISEGAGGADTQYF.

The V call is TRBV29-1, the J call TRBJ1-1; D might be TRBD1 (6 bases). The CDR3 extends over 12 amino acids. The V gene's germline CDR1 is SQVTM and CDR2 ANQGSEA. Deletions cut 4 bases from V and 7 bases from J, with 13 bases between. Here the CDR3 reads CSVVSGAGEAFF. CDR3 sequence (DNA): TGCAGCGTTGTCTCAGGGGCCGGTGAAGCTTTCTTT.

The V call is TRBV2, the J call TRBJ1-1, with D perhaps TRBD1 (5 bases). CDR1 is SNHLY and CDR2 is FYNNEI in the germline V gene. Trimming cost V 4 bases and J 5 bases, with 8 bases left between them. The CDR3 sequence is 12 residues long. The CDR3 DNA follows: TGTGCCAGCAGTGTCAGGGAAACTGAAGCTTTCTTT. This codes for CASSVRETEAFF.

This clone was seen once. The same CDR3 arises from other DNA sequences in this sample as well. The chain is built from TRBV29-1 and TRBJ1-1; 8 bases align to TRBD1. Germline CDR1 is SQVTM and CDR2 is ANQGSEA. This CDR3 has 12 residues. Trimming cost V 6 bases and J 1 base; bases outside gene matches: 1. The CDR3 sequence is CSVDRGNTEAFF. The CDR3 coding sequence is TGCAGCGTCGACAGGGGGAACACTGAAGCTTTCTTT.

J is TRBJ2-5 and V is TRBV7-8, with TRBD2 identical over 8 bases. V gave up 7 bases and J gave up 6 bases; unmatched junction bases: 7. The CDR3 has 13 residues. Germline assignment: CDR1 SGHVS and CDR2 FQNEAQ. As DNA, the CDR3 is TGTGCCAGCACCCCGGGAGGGCGGCAGACCCAGTACTTC. Translation gives CASTPGGRQTQYF.

This clone was seen more than once but under ten times. The J gene is TRBJ2-7, the V gene TRBV27, with TRBD1 matching 7 bases. The CDR3 totals 15 residues. Germline assignment: CDR1 MNHEY and CDR2 SMNVEV (reference sequence). Trimming cost V 4 bases and J 3 bases; bases outside gene matches: 9. The CDR3 nucleotides read TGTGCCAGCAGTTCAACGACAGGGCTTCTCTACGAGCAGTACTTC. Its protein is CASSSTTGLLYEQYF.

The chain combines TRBV18 with TRBJ2-7; D possibly corresponds to TRBD2 (6 bases). Germline CDR1 KGHSH, CDR2 LQKENI. V lost 2 bases and J lost 2, with 16 bases in between. The CDR3 spans 16 residues. The CDR3 is CASSPAGKTGAYEQYF. The CDR3 DNA is TGTGCCAGCTCACCAGCAGGAAAGACGGGAGCCTACGAGCAGTACTTC.

The chain couples TRBV7-2 to TRBJ2-3, with D perhaps matching TRBD2 (6 bases). The CDR3 covers 15 residues. With 5 bases removed from V and 6 bases from J, the gap between germline ends came to 18 bases. The V gene's germline CDR1 is SGHTA and CDR2 FQGNSA. The CDR3 here is CASSPGGAGTDTQYF. DNA of the CDR3: TGTGCCAGCAGCCCCGGAGGGGCGGGAACGGATACGCAGTATTTT.

The chain recombines TRBV3-1 (or the pseudogene TRBV3-2) with TRBJ2-7; the match to TRBD1 covers 8 bases. The V gene end was trimmed by 2 bases and the J gene end by 6 bases; junction bases not matched to a gene: 6. Per germline, CDR1 LGHDT and CDR2 YNNKEL (reference sequence). This CDR3 is 14 amino acids long. In nucleotides, the CDR3 is TGTGCCAGCAGCCAAAGACAGGGGTTGGGCGAGCAGTACTTC. Protein product: CASSQRQGLGEQYF.

This clone appeared a few times. Other DNA sequences in this sample translate to the same CDR3. The rearrangement links TRBV28 to TRBJ1-1; D perhaps matches TRBD1 (6 bases). Germline-derived CDR1 and CDR2 are MDHEN and SYDVKM. The V end lost 3 bases, the J end lost 1 base, and 9 bases lay between the germline ends. The CDR3 consists of 14 residues. This CDR3 is CASSLSQGNTEAFF. CDR3 in DNA: TGTGCCAGCAGTTTGTCACAGGGGAACACTGAAGCTTTCTTT. Full variable domain (remainder filled in from reference TRBV28 and TRBJ1-1): DVKVTQSSRYLVKRTGEKVFLECVQDMDHENMFWYRQDPGLGLRLIYFSYDVKMKEKGDIPEGYSVSREKKERFSLILESASTNQTSMYLCASSLSQGNTEAFFGQGTRLTVV.

This clone appeared a single time. This chain uses TRBV20-1 with TRBJ2-1; D gene uncertain. The germline CDR1 and CDR2 sequences are DFQATT and SNEGSKA (reference sequence). The CDR3 sequence is 13 residues long. V was clipped by 3 bases and J by 3 bases, with 9 bases between them. The CDR3 sequence is CSASLRNYNEQFF. Here the CDR3 DNA reads TGCAGTGCTAGTTTGCGGAACTACAATGAGCAGTTCTTC.

V and J are TRBV27 and TRBJ1-2; TRBD1 matches at 9 bases. V lost 4 bases and J lost 8; bases outside the gene matches: 5. Germline CDR1 is MNHEY and CDR2 is SMNVEV (reference sequence). The CDR3 is 13 residues long. The CDR3 DNA reads TGTGCCAGCAGTTCCTCCGGGACAGGGGGCTACACCTTC. Protein sequence: CASSSSGTGGYTF.

The genes are TRBV2 and TRBJ1-2, with 8 bases that match TRBD1. V was clipped by 9 bases and J by 2 bases; unmatched bases: 2. This CDR3 contains 12 residues. The V gene's germline CDR1 is SNHLY and CDR2 FYNNEI. The CDR3 here is CASRQGNYGYTF. CDR3 bases: TGTGCCAGTAGACAGGGGAACTATGGCTACACCTTC.

V and J are TRBV6-5 and TRBJ2-3, with 8 bases identical to TRBD2. Germline trimming cut 6 bases from V and 2 bases from J; bases unmatched to any gene: 7. Germline V lookup: CDR1 MNHEY, CDR2 SVGAGI. The CDR3 totals 15 residues. The CDR3 reads CASSPILAVTDTQYF. DNA for the CDR3: TGTGCCAGCAGCCCAATACTAGCGGTCACAGATACGCAGTATTTT.

This clone was recorded only once. This chain uses TRBV6-5 with TRBJ2-1; TRBD2 agrees at 12 bases. This CDR3 is 15 amino acids long. With V trimmed by 8 bases and J by 7 bases, 9 bases remained unmatched. Germline CDR1 is MNHEY and CDR2 is SVGAGI. The CDR3 loop is CASRLAGAPGNEQFF. Here the CDR3 DNA reads TGTGCCAGCCGACTAGCGGGGGCCCCGGGGAATGAGCAGTTCTTC.

In its sample, this clone was seen once. The chain is built from TRBV6-2 or TRBV6-3 and TRBJ1-5; D is unclear. This CDR3 is 15 amino acids long. Per the germline V gene, CDR1 is MNHEY and CDR2 is SVGEGT. V shed 2 bases and J shed 6 bases, with 14 bases lying between them. The chain's CDR3 is CASSYPSAGTQPQHF. CDR3 nucleotide sequence: TGTGCCAGCAGTTACCCCTCGGCGGGTACTCAGCCCCAGCATTTT.

This chain connects TRBV6-2 or TRBV6-3 to TRBJ1-3; D is unclear. Germline V lookup: CDR1 MNHEY, CDR2 SVGEGT. Trimming cost V 0 bases and J 2 bases, with 5 bases left between them. The CDR3 length is 14 residues. The CDR3 DNA reads as TGTGCCAGCAGTTACTCTGACACTGGAAACACCATATATTTT. Residues: CASSYSDTGNTIYF.

The sample holds a few counts of this clone. This rearrangement joins TRBV19 to TRBJ1-2; tentatively, D is TRBD1 (5 bases). Trimming removed 0 bases from V and 2 bases from J, with 7 bases in between. The CDR3 extends over 14 amino acids. Germline CDR1 is LNHDA and CDR2 is SQIVND (reference sequence). CDR3 loop: CASSIEGRNYGYTF. DNA of the CDR3: TGTGCCAGTAGTATAGAGGGGCGGAACTATGGCTACACCTTC.

V is TRBV9 and J is TRBJ1-3; TRBD1 matches at 9 bases. CDR1 SGDLS and CDR2 YYNGEE come from the germline V gene. Germline trimming cut 3 bases from V and 4 bases from J; bases unmatched to any gene: 8. There are 16 residues in the CDR3. DNA for the CDR3: TGTGCCAGCAGCGCACCAACAGGGGGCAAGGGAAACACCATATATTTT. It codes for CASSAPTGGKGNTIYF.

CDR3 region: CAAKTGSRDGYTF. The CDR3, as DNA: TGTGCCGCCAAAACAGGGAGCAGAGATGGCTACACCTTC. This chain joins TRBV6-5 and TRBJ1-2; TRBD1 is a possible D gene (6 bases). CDR3 length: 13 residues. Trimming pared 11 bases from V and 6 bases from J, leaving 19 bases between. The germline V gene encodes CDR1 MNHEY and CDR2 SVGAGI.

V usage is TRBV6-1 and J usage is TRBJ2-1, with TRBD2 identical over 9 bases. After removal of 3 bases from V and 7 bases from J, the junction contained 4 bases not matched to a gene. Germline V lookup: CDR1 MNHNS, CDR2 SASEGT. The CDR3 is 14 residues long. The CDR3 coding sequence is TGTGCCAGCAGTGATGCGGGAGGGGGTAATGAGCAGTTCTTC. Amino acids: CASSDAGGGNEQFF.